The 27 T cell receptor beta chains given below trace back to one sample, sequenced in a study of blood T cell repertoires in COVID-19. Assay used: immunoSEQ multiplex PCR; TCRdb lists only in-frame clones, some missing. The repertoire holds approximately 200,000 clones, around 86% seen once, with 2.5% to 3.5% in the top ten. Sequencing was carried out using peripheral blood. The receptors originated from a woman aged 25 to 45 with active or convalescent COVID-19.

The rearrangement uses TRBV28 and TRBJ2-1; perhaps TRBD2 as D (5 bases). Deletions cut 3 bases from V and 4 bases from J, with 13 bases between. From germline, CDR1 is MDHEN and CDR2 SYDVKM. The CDR3 has 15 residues. CDR3 sequence reads: CASSFSASSYNEQFF. Here the CDR3 DNA reads TGTGCCAGCAGTTTTTCGGCTAGCTCGTACAATGAGCAGTTCTTC.

The chain recombines TRBV5-1 with TRBJ2-7; TRBD1 aligns across 7 bases. CDR3 size: 14 residues. The germline gives CDR1 SGHRS, CDR2 YFSETQ. With 5 bases clipped from V and 3 bases from J, the junction kept 8 bases outside the gene matches. Here the CDR3 reads CASRSRGTVYEQYF. In nucleotides, the CDR3 is TGCGCCAGCAGGAGTAGAGGGACAGTCTACGAGCAGTACTTC.

The chain has TRBV20-1 and TRBJ1-4; no clear D. This CDR3 comprises 14 residues. V was pared by 3 bases and J by 2 bases, with 10 bases between. The germline CDR1 and CDR2 sequences are DFQATT and SNEGSKA (reference sequence). The CDR3 bases are TGCAGTGCTAGTCCCCCAGGTACTAATGAAAAACTGTTTTTT. Its protein product is CSASPPGTNEKLFF.

The chain uses TRBV6-5 and TRBJ1-2; possible D gene TRBD1, 5 bases. V lost 0 bases, J lost 6 bases, and 8 bases lay in between. CDR3 size: 13 residues. Per germline, CDR1 MNHEY and CDR2 SVGAGI. Written as DNA, the CDR3 is TGTGCCAGCAGTTACTCAGGGGCGGATGGCTACACCTTC. It encodes CASSYSGADGYTF.

The gene calls are TRBV29-1 and TRBJ2-2, with TRBD2 as a possible D gene (5 bases). The V and J ends lost 4 bases and 5 bases respectively, with 11 bases between them. This CDR3 is 13 amino acids long. Germline values: CDR1 SQVTM, CDR2 ANQGSEA. This chain's CDR3 is CSVGETRTGELFF. The CDR3 DNA is TGCAGCGTTGGGGAGACAAGAACCGGGGAGCTGTTTTTT.

The chain combines TRBV5-1 with TRBJ2-3; D unresolved. The CDR3 runs 14 residues. CDR1 and CDR2 from the germline V gene are SGHRS and YFSETQ. Trimming took off 2 bases at V and 2 bases at J, with 9 bases between the two ends. The CDR3 DNA reads as TGCGCCAGCAGCTTTTCGGGTATCACAGATACGCAGTATTTT. This gives the protein CASSFSGITDTQYF.

V gene TRBV5-8 combines with J gene TRBJ1-3, with a tentative D call TRBD1 (5 bases). Germline values: CDR1 SGHTS, CDR2 YDEGEE. V gave up 4 bases and J gave up 4 bases, with 12 bases separating them. The CDR3 has 14 residues. The CDR3 region is CASSPNGGGNTIYF. The CDR3 DNA reads as TGTGCCAGCAGCCCTAACGGGGGGGGAAACACCATATATTTT.

The V gene is TRBV4-1, the J gene TRBJ2-3; 7 positions match TRBD1. This CDR3 is built from 16 residues. J gave up 2 bases and V 5 bases, and 10 bases lay outside the gene matches. The germline V gene encodes CDR1 MGHRA and CDR2 YSYEKL. The CDR3 loop reads CASSSTGVAHTDTQYF. The DNA of the CDR3 is TGCGCCAGCAGCTCAACAGGGGTAGCGCACACAGATACGCAGTATTTT.

CDR3 in amino acids: CASSSGTSGREYEQYF. In DNA form, the CDR3 reads TGTGCCAGCAGTTCGGGGACTAGCGGGAGGGAGTACGAGCAGTACTTC. The chain employs TRBV28 and TRBJ2-7, with TRBD2 identical over 16 bases. V was pared by 4 bases and J by 4 bases, with 4 bases of the junction left unmatched. The CDR3 consists of 16 residues. CDR1 and CDR2 from the germline V gene are MDHEN and SYDVKM. Full variable domain (outside the CDR3, taken from reference TRBV28 and TRBJ2-7): DVKVTQSSRYLVKRTGEKVFLECVQDMDHENMFWYRQDPGLGLRLIYFSYDVKMKEKGDIPEGYSVSREKKERFSLILESASTNQTSMYLCASSSGTSGREYEQYFGPGTRLTVT.

Turning to this clone: The same CDR3 also results from other DNA sequences found in this sample. The chain couples TRBV3-1 (or the pseudogene TRBV3-2) to TRBJ2-7, with a weak D call TRBD2 (5 bases). Germline CDR1 and CDR2: LGHDT and YNNKEL (reference sequence). The V end lost 4 bases, the J end lost 4 bases, and 8 bases lay between the germline ends. This CDR3 has 12 residues. The CDR3 sequence is CASSLGGYEQYF. CDR3 coding DNA: TGTGCCAGCAGCCTAGGAGGATACGAGCAGTACTTC.

The chain uses TRBV2 and TRBJ1-3, with a tentative D call TRBD1 (5 bases). The germline V gene has CDR1 SNHLY and CDR2 FYNNEI. The CDR3 is 16 amino acids. The ends were cut back, 6 bases at V and 4 bases at J, with 19 bases in the middle. The CDR3 loop reads CASSSEAGKVGNTIYF. DNA of the CDR3: TGTGCCAGCAGCTCAGAGGCAGGGAAGGTGGGAAACACCATATATTTT.

The gene calls are TRBV9 and TRBJ2-5; 9 nucleotides line up with TRBD2. Germline trimming cut 0 bases from V and 2 bases from J; bases unmatched to any gene: 5. CDR3 length: 16 residues. CDR1 is SGDLS, CDR2 YYNGEE, per germline. CDR3 protein: CASSVGGGRGQETQYF. The CDR3 region has the DNA TGTGCCAGCAGCGTAGGGGGCGGGAGGGGACAAGAGACCCAGTACTTC. The whole variable domain, filled in from reference TRBV9 and TRBJ2-5, reads DSGVTQTPKHLITATGQRVTLRCSPRSGDLSVYWYQQSLDQGLQFLIQYYNGEERAKGNILERFSAQQFPDLHSELNLSSLELGDSALYFCASSVGGGRGQETQYFGPGTRLLVL.

The rearrangement joins TRBV19 to TRBJ1-5, with D uncertain. Trimming took off 2 bases at V and 2 bases at J, with 13 bases between the two ends. This CDR3 region has 16 residues. Germline V CDR1 and CDR2: LNHDA, SQIVND (reference sequence). CDR3 protein: CASSIMSGLGNQPQHF. The CDR3 DNA reads as TGTGCCAGTAGTATAATGTCGGGTTTGGGCAATCAGCCCCAGCATTTT.

The CDR3 bases are TGTGCCAGTACGCAGACAGGGGAGAACTATGGCTACACCTTC. Encoded protein: CASTQTGENYGYTF. This rearrangement joins TRBV19 to TRBJ1-2; 8 nucleotides agree with TRBD1. This CDR3 contains 14 residues. Unmatched junction bases numbered 6, after V lost 7 bases and J lost 2 bases. Germline assignment: CDR1 LNHDA and CDR2 SQIVND (reference sequence).

This clone showed up just once. This chain connects TRBV5-1 to TRBJ1-1; 7 bases match TRBD1. The CDR3 has 15 amino acids. J was trimmed by 4 bases and V by 0 bases; bases with no gene match: 6. CDR1 and CDR2 (germline): SGHRS, YFSETQ. The CDR3 DNA reads as TGCGCCAGCAGCTTGGCAACTACAGGGGTCACTGAAGCTTTCTTT. Residues: CASSLATTGVTEAFF.

V gene TRBV7-2 combines with J gene TRBJ2-5, with 11 bases fitting TRBD2. The CDR3 extends over 14 amino acids. Germline V lookup: CDR1 SGHTA, CDR2 FQGNSA. Trimming cost V 6 bases and J 4 bases; bases outside gene matches: 4. The CDR3 region is CASRELAGVETQYF. In nucleotides, the CDR3 is TGTGCCAGCAGGGAACTAGCGGGAGTAGAGACCCAGTACTTC.

The V gene is TRBV9, the J gene TRBJ2-1, with D hard to call. This CDR3 has 11 residues. Germline V gene lookup returns CDR1 SGDLS and CDR2 YYNGEE. V dropped 8 bases and J dropped 5 bases, with 8 bases sitting between them. CDR3 in DNA: TGTGCCAGTGCCCGGGACAATGAGCAGTTCTTC. It yields the protein CASARDNEQFF.

This clone appeared a few times. The CDR3 coding sequence is TGTGCCAGCAGCCTGACAGGGAGCACTGAAGCTTTCTTT. Its protein product is CASSLTGSTEAFF. This rearrangement joins TRBV7-9 to TRBJ1-1; 7 bases agree with TRBD1. V dropped 5 bases and J dropped 4; count of bases not matched to a gene: 4. CDR3 size: 13 residues. Per the germline V gene, CDR1 is SEHNR and CDR2 is FQNEAQ (reference sequence).

The V call is TRBV12-3 or TRBV12-4, the J call TRBJ2-2; 7 bases match TRBD2. J gave up 6 bases and V 7 bases, and 5 bases lay outside the gene matches. The CDR3 is made up of 13 amino acids. The CDR3 sequence: CASTRGDSGELFF. The CDR3, as DNA: TGTGCCAGCACCCGGGGGGATTCCGGGGAGCTGTTTTTT.

The chain recombines TRBV11-3 with TRBJ2-1, with 10 bases that match TRBD2. The ends lost 2 bases at V and 6 bases at J; junction bases unmatched: 4. Germline loops: CDR1 SGHNT, CDR2 YENEEA. This CDR3 is 15 amino acids long. CDR3 DNA sequence: TGTGCCAGCAGCTTATCTAGCGGGGGAGGCAATGAGCAGTTCTTC. Translated: CASSLSSGGGNEQFF. Complete variable domain (other parts from reference TRBV11-3 and TRBJ2-1): EAGVVQSPRYKIIEKKQPVAFWCNPISGHNTLYWYLQNLGQGPELLIRYENEEAVDDSQLPKDRFSAERLKGVDSTLKIQPAELGDSAVYLCASSLSSGGGNEQFFGPGTRLTVL.

CDR3 bases: TGCAGCGTTCAGGGGGCAGGAACGTATGGCTACACCTTC. Translating it yields CSVQGAGTYGYTF. The chain carries TRBV29-1 and TRBJ1-2; 8 bases align to TRBD1. Unmatched junction bases numbered 7, after V lost 5 bases and J lost 5 bases. The germline gives CDR1 SQVTM, CDR2 ANQGSEA. The CDR3 sequence is 13 residues long.

The chain carries TRBV19 and TRBJ2-7, with TRBD2 as a possible D gene (6 bases). V lost 5 bases and J lost 6, with 8 bases in between. This CDR3 spans 11 amino acids. Germline assignment: CDR1 LNHDA and CDR2 SQIVND (reference sequence). DNA for the CDR3: TGTGCCAGTAGTTCCGGGGGCGAGCAGTACTTC. Its translation is CASSSGGEQYF.

The V call is TRBV19, the J call TRBJ1-5, with 9 bases lining up with TRBD1. The V gene end was trimmed by 4 bases and the J gene end by 4 bases; junction bases not matched to a gene: 5. The CDR3 length is 15 residues. CDR1 LNHDA and CDR2 SQIVND come from the germline V gene (reference sequence). In nucleotides, the CDR3 is TGTGCCAGTAGTACCTGGGACAGGGCTAATCAGCCCCAGCATTTT. This translates into CASSTWDRANQPQHF.

The chain couples TRBV27 to TRBJ1-3; D unresolved. The CDR3 consists of 15 residues. Germline V gene lookup returns CDR1 MNHEY and CDR2 SMNVEV (reference sequence). Trimming stripped 5 bases from V and 3 bases from J, with 14 bases between. The CDR3: CASSTRRESGNTIYF. CDR3 DNA: TGTGCCAGCAGTACCCGGAGGGAGAGTGGAAACACCATATATTTT.

The chain is built from TRBV7-9 and TRBJ2-7; possible D gene TRBD1, 5 bases. Germline values: CDR1 SEHNR, CDR2 FQNEAQ (reference sequence). V gave up 3 bases and J gave up 8 bases, with 20 bases separating them. The CDR3 is 15 residues long. CDR3 sequence: CASSLTDTFGIQQYF. In nucleotides, the CDR3 is TGTGCCAGCAGCTTGACGGACACCTTTGGGATCCAGCAGTACTTC.

V gene TRBV6-2 or TRBV6-3 combines with J gene TRBJ2-5; D might be TRBD1 (5 bases). The V gene's germline CDR1 is MNHEY and CDR2 SVGEGT. This CDR3 has 13 amino acids. The ends were cut back, 2 bases at V and 3 bases at J, with 7 bases in the middle. The CDR3 nucleotides are TGTGCCAGCAGTTACCGCAGGGAAGAGACCCAGTACTTC. This codes for CASSYRREETQYF.

The chain is built from TRBV30 and TRBJ1-5, with 7 bases matching TRBD1. This CDR3 contains 12 residues. V trimming: 2 bases; J trimming: 7 bases; junction bases outside the gene matches: 2. CDR1 is GTSNPN, CDR2 SVGIG, per germline (reference sequence). The CDR3, as DNA: TGTGCCTGGAGTCCAGGGGGACAGCCCCAGCATTTT. Protein: CAWSPGGQPQHF.